This T cell receptor beta chain was captured in a study of T cell changes during pregnancy in multiple sclerosis. There are 13 residues in the CDR3. The ends were cut back, 1 base at V and 5 bases at J, with 8 bases in the middle. CDR1 is SEHNR, CDR2 FQNEAQ, per germline (reference sequence). The data were produced by immunoSEQ multiplex PCR, yet TCRdb's version contains in-frame clones alone and is incomplete. The sample lists 42,000 or so clones, roughly 85% seen once, with around 1% in the top ten. This clone was counted a single time. The material sequenced was CD4+ T cells from peripheral blood mononuclear cells, taken after pregnancy. V usage is TRBV7-9 and J usage is TRBJ1-1; no clear D gene. The clonotype was recovered from a female donor with multiple sclerosis, enrolled in a pregnancy study. The CDR3: CASSLVRETEAFF. The DNA for the CDR3 is TGTGCCAGCAGCTTAGTAAGGGAGACTGAAGCTTTCTTT.